This passage covers 14 T cell receptor delta chains from one sample sequenced in a study of gamma-delta chains in newborns, infants, children. TCRdb re-called the reads through CATT. The sample holds around 6,500 delta-chain clones, 0.6% to 0.8% seen once. Material: blood. Source of these receptors: a child who was a newborn, infant or young child, either healthy, febrile or measles-vaccinated (not recorded which).

A note on this clone: TCRdb's listed protein matches a much larger clone and diverges from this DNA's translation at residue 7, likely through a read error; the protein shown comes from the DNA. This chain uses TRDV2 with TRDJ3; D ambiguous. The CDR3 runs 18 residues. Looked up from germline, CDR1 is GEAIGNYY and CDR2 is EKD. V was shortened by 0 bases and J by 0 bases, with 11 bases between the two germline ends. CDR3: CACDTYCGNSWDTRQMFF. CDR3 DNA sequence: TGTGCCTGTGACACCTACTGTGGGAACTCCTGGGACACCCGACAGATGTTTTTC.

By share of the sample, this clone is medium-sized. A much larger clone sits a single nucleotide away, making a read error possible. This chain joins TRDV2 and TRDJ3, with TRDD3 matching over 7 bases. V trimming: 0 bases; J trimming: 1 base; junction bases outside the gene matches: 5. CDR1 is GEAIGNYY, CDR2 EKD, per germline. The CDR3 sequence is 18 residues long. This CDR3 reads CACDTGGSRSWDTRQMFF. The CDR3 DNA reads as TGTGCCTGTGACACCGGGGGATCCAGGTCCTGGGACACCCGACAGATGTTTTTC.

A note on this clone: This could be a read error, since a much larger clone is one nucleotide away. The same CDR3 also results from other DNA sequences found in this sample. J is TRDJ3 and V is TRDV2; TRDD3 agrees at 8 bases. Germline values: CDR1 GEAIGNYY, CDR2 EKD. The CDR3 totals 20 residues. For the CDR3, the DNA is TGTGCCTGTGACACCGGGGGACTGGGGGCCAGCTCCTGGGACACCCGCCAGATGTTTTTC. Translated: CACDTGGLGASSWDTRQMFF.

This clone came up a few times. A read error is possible here, since a much larger clone lies one base away. The same CDR3 arises from other DNA sequences in this sample as well. The J gene is TRDJ2, the V gene TRDV2, with unresolved D. CDR1 and CDR2 (germline): GEAIGNYY, EKD. The length of the CDR3 is 15 residues. CDR3 sequence: CACDTVGDLTAQLFF. The CDR3 DNA is TGCGCCTGTGACACCGTGGGTGACTTGACAGCACAACTCTTCTTT.

In regard to this clone: It may be a read error: a sequence one base away is much more abundant. J is TRDJ3 and V is TRDV2; TRDD3 might be the D (6 bases). The ends were cut back, 5 bases at V and 1 base at J, with 8 bases in the middle. CDR3 size: 15 residues. The V gene's germline CDR1 is GEAIGNYY and CDR2 EKD. CDR3 nucleotide sequence: TGTGCCTGTGGCTGGGGATCCTGGGACACCCGACAGATGTTTTTC. It codes for CACGWGSWDTRQMFF.

This clone was seen only a few times. A read error is possible here, since a much larger clone lies one base away. Other DNA variants within this sample encode the same CDR3. The chain joins TRDV2 to TRDJ3; weak D call: TRDD3 (5 bases). This CDR3 has 18 amino acids. Germline CDR1 GEAIGNYY, CDR2 EKD. The CDR3 region is CACDTAGRVSWDTRQMFF. The CDR3 DNA reads TGTGCCTGTGACACCGCAGGTAGGGTCTCCTGGGACACCCGGCAGATGTTTTTC.

About this clone itself: The TCRdb protein, from a much larger clone, departs from this DNA's translation at residue 16, likely by read error; the protein shown derives from the DNA. The CDR3: CACDTVTGGPSSWDTQQMFF. CDR3 nucleotide sequence: TGTGCCTGTGACACCGTGACTGGGGGACCCAGCTCCTGGGACACCCAACAGATGTTTTTC. This chain connects TRDV2 to TRDJ3, with 9 bases fitting TRDD3. Germline assignment: CDR1 GEAIGNYY and CDR2 EKD. CDR3 size: 20 residues.

In the case of this clone: This sequence may be a read error, since a much larger clone differs from it by one base. The CDR3 nucleotides read TGTGCCCGTGACACTGGGGGATACGTCACCCGACAGATGTTTTTC. Translation gives CARDTGGYVTRQMFF. The gene calls are TRDV2 and TRDJ3; TRDD3 agrees at 13 bases. Germline V gene sequence: CDR1 GEAIGNYY, CDR2 EKD. CDR3 size: 15 residues.

This clone is labeled as medium-sized. A far larger clone is one base from this, pointing to a likely read error. Other nucleotide sequences in the sample specify the same CDR3. This chain uses TRDV2 with TRDJ3, with 11 nucleotides matching TRDD3. The CDR3 has 18 amino acids. CDR1 is GEAIGNYY, CDR2 EKD, per germline. V shed 4 bases and J 0 bases; nucleotides not matched to a gene: 4. CDR3 in DNA: TGTGCCTGTGATCGACTGGGGGATAACTCCTGGGACACCCGACAGATGTTTTTC. Amino acid sequence: CACDRLGDNSWDTRQMFF.

To note about this clone: A far larger clone is one base from this, pointing to a likely read error. The chain is built from TRDV2 and TRDJ3; 10 bases fit TRDD3. CDR1 is GEAIGNYY and CDR2 is EKD in the germline V gene. The CDR3 extends over 19 amino acids. V dropped 3 bases and J dropped 0; count of bases not matched to a gene: 7. The CDR3: CACDSGGYGSSWDTRQMFF. For the CDR3, the DNA is TGTGCCTGTGACTCCGGGGGATACGGGAGCTCCTGGGACACCCGACAGATGTTTTTC.

This clone has more than one count but fewer than ten. Given a much more abundant clone one base away, this may be a read error. Other DNA sequences in the sample encode the same CDR3. The CDR3 is CACDVLGSRTDKLIF. CDR3 DNA: TGTGCCTGCGACGTGCTGGGGAGCCGCACCGATAAACTCATCTTT. This chain links TRDV2 with TRDJ1; D perhaps matches TRDD3 (6 bases). Germline assignment: CDR1 GEAIGNYY and CDR2 EKD. The CDR3 spans 15 residues. The V gene lost 7 bases and the J gene lost 1 base, with 18 bases spanning the gap.

On this clone itself: This DNA translates differently at residue 10 from the TCRdb protein, which is that of a much larger clone; a read error is likely, and the protein shown is the DNA's own translation. This chain connects TRDV2 to TRDJ3, with TRDD3 matching 9 bases. Germline loops: CDR1 GEAIGNYY, CDR2 EKD. Trimming took 0 bases from V and 2 from J; bases not matched to a gene: 10. The CDR3 has 20 residues. The CDR3 region is CACDTLLGDARAWDTRQMFF. The CDR3 DNA reads TGTGCCTGTGACACCCTCCTGGGGGATGCGCGGGCCTGGGACACCCGACAGATGTTTTTC.

This clone was counted between two and nine times. A read error likely explains why the TCRdb protein, taken from a much larger clone, differs from this DNA's translation at residue 5; the protein shown is translated from the DNA. The chain uses TRDV2 and TRDJ1, with TRDD3 matching over 10 bases. Germline V lookup: CDR1 GEAIGNYY, CDR2 EKD. This CDR3 spans 14 amino acids. V lost 2 bases, J lost 3 bases, and 2 bases stayed unmatched. CDR3 amino acids: CACDNGGYADKLIF. CDR3 DNA: TGTGCCTGTGACAACGGGGGATACGCCGATAAACTCATCTTT.

This clone appeared a few times. A much larger clone sits a single nucleotide away, making a read error possible. This chain joins TRDV2 and TRDJ3, with a weak D call TRDD2 (5 bases). This CDR3 region has 17 residues. Looked up from germline, CDR1 is GEAIGNYY and CDR2 is EKD. CDR3 amino acids: CACDGASSSRDTRQMFF. DNA of the CDR3: TGTGCCTGTGACGGGGCTTCCAGCTCCCGGGACACCCGACAGATGTTTTTC.